This is a list of T cell receptor beta chains from one sample in a study of T cell responses to AZD1222 COVID-19 vaccine. Produced via immunoSEQ multiplex PCR; TCRdb's table is partial and in-frame only. The sample has some 140,000 clones, 70% to 90% seen once. The source material was peripheral blood, sampled 28 days after the second dose of the MenACWY control vaccine. The receptors shown here come from an adult who received the MenACWY meningococcal vaccine as a control. Each CDR3 is given without its conserved first and last residue.

v_gene,CDR3aa
TRBV7-9,ASSPAPVRDTQY
TRBV15,ATSRDNRGGGRAAGYT
TRBV11-2,ASSLLGYNSPLH
TRBV5-6,ASSSQGATDTQY
TRBV15,ATSRDIPDLGQDYGYT
TRBV2,ASSDMGGMDETQY
TRBV6-2/TRBV6-3,ASSPRQRGYT
TRBV28,ASSLIRTSGGALQETQY
TRBV3-1/TRBV3-2,ASSQVWGANSPLH
TRBV19,ASSYDGADLYEQF
TRBV21-1,ASSILGPNTGELF
TRBV4-1,ASSQEGTGNEKLF
TRBV6-2/TRBV6-3,ASSYSMSGYGYT